Listed below are T cell receptor beta chains from one sample, sequenced in a study of cytomegalovirus exposure and HLA in healthy donors. Sequencing was performed with immunoSEQ multiplex PCR; in TCRdb, only in-frame clones are kept and a portion is missing. The data show roughly 160,000 clones, around 79% seen once. The sequenced material came from PBMCs. All receptors come from a man aged 50-59 years in good health and CMV-seropositive. Each CDR3 is given with its conserved first and last residue. D genes are given only for firm matches. Not every row has a clone size; where given, it reads once, few, many or a size class.

D gene,clone size,V gene,J gene,CDR3 protein,CDR3 DNA
NA,few,TRBV7-2,TRBJ1-2,CASSSRQPYGYTF,TGTGCCAGCAGCTCAAGACAGCCCTATGGCTACACCTTC
NA,once,TRBV5-4,TRBJ1-3,CASSSGGSYSGNTIYF,TGTGCCAGCAGCTCCGGGGGGAGCTATTCTGGAAACACCATATATTTT
TRBD2,NA,TRBV2,TRBJ2-2,CASSINPGRGGELFF,TGTGCCAGCAGTATTAACCCGGGGAGGGGCGGGGAGCTGTTTTTT
NA,NA,TRBV4-2,TRBJ1-4,CASSRDGVATNEKLFF,TGTGCCAGCAGCCGAGACGGAGTTGCAACTAATGAAAAACTGTTTTTT
TRBD2,few,TRBV9,TRBJ2-1,CASSDGGALASGGRSSYNEQFF,TGTGCCAGCAGCGATGGGGGGGCCTTGGCTAGCGGGGGCCGTAGCTCCTACAATGAGCAGTTCTTC
TRBD2,NA,TRBV2,TRBJ2-5,CANRQPAGETQYF,TGTGCCAATCGACAGCCAGCGGGGGAGACCCAGTACTTC
NA,few,TRBV2,TRBJ1-5,CASSEWLPPNQPQHF,TGTGCCAGCAGTGAATGGCTCCCGCCCAATCAGCCCCAGCATTTT
NA,NA,TRBV10-3,TRBJ1-1,CATGLAGENTEAFF,TGTGCCACTGGGCTGGCAGGGGAGAACACTGAAGCTTTCTTT
NA,NA,TRBV5-1,TRBJ1-4,CASSVGTVNEKLFF,TGCGCCAGCAGCGTCGGGACTGTTAATGAAAAACTGTTTTTT
NA,once,TRBV18,TRBJ2-5,CASSPWGDQETQYF,TGTGCCAGCTCACCTTGGGGGGATCAAGAGACCCAGTACTTC
NA,NA,TRBV4-1,TRBJ1-2,CASSQDLGAFYGYTF,TGCGCCAGCAGCCAAGATCTGGGGGCCTTCTATGGCTACACCTTC
NA,NA,TRBV5-1,TRBJ1-2,CASSQGDNYGYTF,TGCGCCAGCAGCCAAGGGGATAACTATGGCTACACCTTC
NA,NA,TRBV5-1,TRBJ1-4,CASSRGAATNEKLFF,TGCGCCAGCAGCCGCGGTGCGGCAACTAATGAAAAACTGTTTTTT
TRBD2,NA,TRBV7-2,TRBJ2-5,CASSLVSTGTRERKETQYF,TGTGCCAGCAGCTTAGTTTCAACGGGGACTAGGGAGCGGAAAGAGACCCAGTACTTC
NA,NA,TRBV28,TRBJ2-7,CASSLRESGTISYEQYF,TGTGCCAGCAGTCTCAGGGAATCCGGGACAATTTCCTACGAGCAGTACTTC
NA,NA,TRBV28,TRBJ2-2,CASTQNTGELFF,TGTGCCAGCACCCAGAACACCGGGGAGCTGTTTTTT
TRBD1,few,TRBV4-1,TRBJ1-1,CASSQGRRGHAFF,TGCGCCAGCAGCCAAGGACGTAGGGGGCATGCTTTCTTT
NA,NA,TRBV4-3,TRBJ1-3,CASSQGVGTGTISGNTIYF,TGCGCCAGCAGCCAAGGAGTTGGAACAGGGACCATCTCTGGAAACACCATATATTTT
NA,once,TRBV14,TRBJ2-2,CASSQDNSGELFF,TGTGCCAGCAGCCAAGATAATTCCGGGGAGCTGTTTTTT
NA,NA,TRBV6-6,TRBJ1-5,CASSSRDGGTNQPQHF,TGTGCCAGCAGTTCACGGGACGGGGGAACGAATCAGCCCCAGCATTTT
TRBD1,NA,TRBV9,TRBJ2-7,CASSVDGQGYYEQYF,TGTGCCAGCAGCGTAGATGGACAGGGTTACTACGAGCAGTACTTC
NA,once,TRBV10-3,TRBJ2-5,CAISESGETQYF,TGTGCCATCAGTGAGTCCGGGGAGACCCAGTACTTC
NA,NA,TRBV13,TRBJ1-1,CASSIRRGALVTEAFF,TGTGCCAGCAGCATCCGGCGGGGGGCGTTGGTCACTGAAGCTTTCTTT
TRBD1,NA,TRBV12-5,TRBJ2-2,CASMHSGTASNTGELFF,TGTGCTAGTATGCATTCGGGGACAGCATCTAACACCGGGGAGCTGTTTTTT
TRBD1,NA,TRBV6-5,TRBJ2-2,CASSYDRGGTGELFF,TGTGCCAGCAGTTACGACAGGGGGGGCACCGGGGAGCTGTTTTTT
TRBD1,NA,TRBV7-2,TRBJ1-2,CASSLSTGGFYGYTF,TGTGCCAGCAGCTTATCTACAGGGGGTTTCTATGGCTACACCTTC
NA,NA,TRBV7-9,TRBJ2-3,CSSSLMRGSTDTQYF,TGTTCCAGCAGCTTAATGCGGGGAAGCACAGATACGCAGTATTTT
TRBD1,NA,TRBV29-1,TRBJ1-6,CSALQGATGNSPLHF,TGCAGCGCCCTACAGGGGGCGACCGGGAATTCACCCCTCCACTTT
NA,NA,TRBV7-9,TRBJ2-1,CSSSYRGLAPYNEQFF,TGTTCCAGCAGCTACCGAGGGCTAGCGCCTTACAATGAGCAGTTCTTC
TRBD1,NA,TRBV5-6,TRBJ1-2,CASSWPTGKYGYTF,TGTGCCAGCAGCTGGCCGACAGGGAAGTATGGCTACACCTTC
TRBD2,NA,TRBV11-2,TRBJ2-7,CASSISGGAGEQYF,TGTGCCAGCAGCATTAGCGGGGGGGCGGGTGAGCAGTACTTC
NA,NA,TRBV6-5,TRBJ1-1,CASSYTGNTEAFF,TGTGCCAGCAGTTACACGGGGAACACTGAAGCTTTCTTT
TRBD2,NA,TRBV4-1,TRBJ2-1,CASSQDMGGVRGEQFF,TGCGCCAGCAGCCAAGATATGGGGGGGGTCCGAGGTGAGCAGTTCTTC
TRBD1,NA,TRBV5-1,TRBJ1-1,CASSGGRGLLGSTEAFF,TGCGCCAGCAGCGGCGGCAGGGGGCTTCTTGGTAGCACTGAAGCTTTCTTT
TRBD1,NA,TRBV2,TRBJ1-5,CASSEDGTGRLSQPQHF,TGTGCCAGCAGTGAAGACGGGACAGGGCGGTTGAGTCAGCCCCAGCATTTT
NA,few,TRBV15,TRBJ2-3,CATSRVGRTDTQYF,TGTGCCACCAGCAGAGTTGGGAGGACAGATACGCAGTATTTT
TRBD2,NA,TRBV5-1,TRBJ2-3,CASSLAGAGGNTDTQYF,TGCGCCAGCAGCTTGGCCGGAGCGGGGGGAAACACAGATACGCAGTATTTT
NA,NA,TRBV7-3,TRBJ2-1,CASSLMGGMGQFF,TGTGCCAGCAGCTTAATGGGGGGTATGGGGCAGTTCTTC
TRBD2,NA,TRBV28,TRBJ2-5,CASSPVAGGARTQYF,TGTGCCAGCAGTCCTGTAGCGGGGGGGGCAAGGACCCAGTACTTC
TRBD1,NA,TRBV15,TRBJ2-2,CATSRALTPNRGGTGELFF,TGTGCCACCAGCAGAGCCCTTACGCCTAACAGGGGTGGCACCGGGGAGCTGTTTTTT
NA,NA,TRBV28,TRBJ1-4,CASSLSNGELTNEKLFF,TGTGCCAGCAGTTTATCTAACGGGGAATTGACTAATGAAAAACTGTTTTTT
TRBD1,NA,TRBV7-9,TRBJ2-7,CASSLATGFIYEQYF,TGTGCCAGCAGCTTAGCGACAGGGTTTATCTACGAGCAGTACTTC
TRBD1,NA,TRBV18,TRBJ2-7,CASSPPQGQGSYEQYF,TGTGCCAGCTCACCACCTCAGGGACAGGGCTCCTACGAGCAGTACTTC
NA,NA,TRBV28,TRBJ1-5,CASSLQGLARPQHF,TGTGCCAGCAGTTTACAGGGGCTTGCTCGGCCCCAGCATTTT
NA,NA,TRBV15,TRBJ1-1,CATSPRGRVGNTEAFF,TGTGCCACCAGCCCCCGAGGGCGGGTCGGGAACACTGAAGCTTTCTTT
NA,NA,TRBV5-1,TRBJ2-7,CASTSQVDEQYF,TGCGCCAGCACCAGCCAGGTTGACGAGCAGTACTTC
NA,few,TRBV6-6,TRBJ2-5,CATGFGVGETQYF,TGTGCCACCGGCTTCGGGGTAGGCGAGACCCAGTACTTC
TRBD2,NA,TRBV6-6,TRBJ2-3,CASSQPGLAVDTQYF,TGTGCCAGCAGTCAACCGGGACTAGCGGTGGATACGCAGTATTTT
NA,NA,TRBV7-2,TRBJ2-6,CASSLDGGANVLTF,TGTGCCAGCAGCTTAGACGGGGGGGCCAACGTCCTGACTTTC
TRBD1,NA,TRBV5-1,TRBJ2-1,CASSPDRASQFF,TGCGCCAGCAGCCCGGACAGGGCATCGCAGTTCTTC
TRBD1,NA,TRBV6-1,TRBJ2-7,CASSEAVGTGAYEQYF,TGTGCCAGCAGTGAAGCGGTCGGGACAGGGGCCTACGAGCAGTACTTC
TRBD1,once,TRBV7-2,TRBJ1-2,CASNPTGTAHGYTF,TGTGCCAGCAACCCAACCGGGACAGCTCATGGCTACACCTTC
NA,once,TRBV13,TRBJ2-7,CASSSQGRSYEQYF,TGTGCCAGCAGCTCACAGGGCCGCTCCTACGAGCAGTACTTC
NA,NA,TRBV7-9,TRBJ1-1,CASSVQGPGTEAFF,TGTGCCAGCAGCGTGCAGGGGCCGGGGACTGAAGCTTTCTTT
NA,NA,TRBV28,TRBJ1-2,CASSPGGGWGYTF,TGTGCCAGCAGTCCGGGGGGTGGGTGGGGCTACACCTTC
NA,once,TRBV6-6,TRBJ1-2,CASRDLRGGYGYTF,TGTGCCAGCAGGGACCTCCGAGGGGGCTATGGCTACACCTTC
TRBD1,NA,TRBV5-4,TRBJ2-2,CASSSGTAYTGELFF,TGTGCCAGCAGCTCCGGGACAGCTTACACCGGGGAGCTGTTTTTT
NA,NA,TRBV5-1,TRBJ1-4,CASSQGRNLATNEKLFF,TGCGCCAGCAGCCAAGGGAGGAACCTTGCAACTAATGAAAAACTGTTTTTT
NA,NA,TRBV18,TRBJ2-2,CASSSSRVTGELFF,TGTGCCAGCTCCAGTAGCCGAGTCACCGGGGAGCTGTTTTTT
NA,NA,TRBV2,TRBJ1-1,CASSARGASTEAFF,TGTGCCAGCAGTGCACGGGGGGCAAGCACTGAAGCTTTCTTT